The 9 T cell receptor beta chains listed next were all sequenced from one sample in a study of T cell responses to AZD1222 COVID-19 vaccine. Some clones are missing from TCRdb's copy, which holds only in-frame ones; the method was immunoSEQ multiplex PCR. This table has around 140,000 clones, about 91% appearing once. This sample comprised peripheral blood, obtained 28 days after the second AZD1222 dose. These receptors originate from an adult who received the AZD1222 COVID-19 vaccine.

This sequence joins TRBV9 and TRBJ2-1, with TRBD2 as a possible D gene (6 bases). Germline V gene lookup returns CDR1 SGDLS and CDR2 YYNGEE. Trimming left V 7 bases short and J 4 bases short, with 21 bases between. The CDR3 runs 16 residues. The chain's CDR3 is CASSRSGQVEYNEQFF. In DNA, the CDR3 is TGTGCCAGCTCCCGTAGCGGTCAGGTTGAGTACAATGAGCAGTTCTTC.

J is TRBJ2-7 and V is TRBV3-1 (or the pseudogene TRBV3-2); TRBD2 aligns across 7 bases. V lost 0 bases, J lost 2 bases, and 4 bases stayed unmatched. The germline V gene has CDR1 LGHDT and CDR2 YNNKEL (reference sequence). The CDR3 has 15 residues. Written as DNA, the CDR3 is TGTGCCAGCAGCCAAGAGGCGGGAGTCCCCTACGAGCAGTACTTC. It yields the protein CASSQEAGVPYEQYF.

The rearrangement links TRBV11-2 to TRBJ1-1; 8 bases match TRBD1. J gave up 1 base and V 2 bases, and 6 bases lay outside the gene matches. The CDR3 has 16 amino acids. Germline V gene lookup returns CDR1 SGHAT and CDR2 FQNNGV. The CDR3 nucleotides read TGTGCCAGCAGCTTACATGGCGGGACAGGGAACACTGAAGCTTTCTTT. Protein: CASSLHGGTGNTEAFF.

This chain joins TRBV5-1 and TRBJ1-2; D remains ambiguous. This CDR3 comprises 14 residues. Germline CDR1 SGHRS, CDR2 YFSETQ. Trimming left V 0 bases short and J 2 bases short, with 8 bases between. The CDR3 is CASSLGPSNYGYTF. CDR3 nucleotide sequence: TGCGCCAGCAGCTTGGGTCCGAGCAACTATGGCTACACCTTC.

J is TRBJ2-7 and V is TRBV5-1; TRBD2 might be the D (7 bases). CDR3 length equals 17 residues. Trimming cost V 3 bases and J 4 bases, with 23 bases left between them. Germline values: CDR1 SGHRS, CDR2 YFSETQ. The DNA of the CDR3 is TGCGCCAGCAGCTCTACAGTGGGGGGGCGAAGGAAATACGAGCAGTACTTC. It yields the protein CASSSTVGGRRKYEQYF. The full variable domain, completed using reference TRBV5-1 and TRBJ2-7, is KAGVTQTPRYLIKTRGQQVTLSCSPISGHRSVSWYQQTPGQGLQFLFEYFSETQRNKGNFPGRFSGRQFSNSRSEMNVSTLELGDSALYLCASSSTVGGRRKYEQYFGPGTRLTVT.

The chain employs TRBV9 and TRBJ1-1, with D uncertain. Germline CDR1 is SGDLS and CDR2 is YYNGEE. V shed 1 base and J shed 6 bases, with 16 bases lying between them. The CDR3 is 15 amino acids. The CDR3 region has the DNA TGTGCCAGCAGCGTAACGGCCATCGGCCGGGCTGAAGCTTTCTTT. Its protein is CASSVTAIGRAEAFF.

The chain is built from TRBV5-6 and TRBJ2-1; D remains unclear. This CDR3 comprises 13 residues. V lost 3 bases and J lost 6, with 10 bases in between. Germline assignment: CDR1 SGHDT and CDR2 YYEEEE. The CDR3 nucleotides are TGTGCCAGCAGCTCTCTAGTAGGCAATGAGCAGTTCTTC. This translates into CASSSLVGNEQFF.

Here the CDR3 reads CASSQIPDRSNQPQHF. In DNA, the CDR3 is TGCGCCAGCAGCCAAATCCCGGACAGGAGCAATCAGCCCCAGCATTTT. V gene TRBV4-1 combines with J gene TRBJ1-5, with TRBD1 identical over 7 bases. The trim removed 2 bases at V and 1 base at J, leaving 5 bases unmatched. Germline V gene sequence: CDR1 MGHRA, CDR2 YSYEKL. This CDR3 has 16 amino acids.

The chain uses TRBV29-1 and TRBJ2-7; D is ambiguous. The V end lost 2 bases, the J end lost 3 bases, and 17 bases lay between the germline ends. This CDR3 spans 15 amino acids. Germline V lookup: CDR1 SQVTM, CDR2 ANQGSEA. CDR3 protein: CSVEPLADGDYEQYF. As DNA, the CDR3 is TGCAGCGTTGAACCACTCGCGGACGGAGACTACGAGCAGTACTTC.